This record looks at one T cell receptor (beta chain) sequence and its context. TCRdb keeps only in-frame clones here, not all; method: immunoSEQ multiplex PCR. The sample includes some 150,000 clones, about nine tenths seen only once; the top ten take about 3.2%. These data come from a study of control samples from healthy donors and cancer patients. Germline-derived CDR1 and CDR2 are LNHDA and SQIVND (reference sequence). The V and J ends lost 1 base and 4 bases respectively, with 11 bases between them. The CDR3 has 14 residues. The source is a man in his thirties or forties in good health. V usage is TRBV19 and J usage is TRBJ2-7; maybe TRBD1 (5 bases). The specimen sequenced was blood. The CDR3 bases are TGTGCCAGTAGTATAGTTCCAGGGTTATACGAGCAGTACTTC. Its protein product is CASSIVPGLYEQYF.